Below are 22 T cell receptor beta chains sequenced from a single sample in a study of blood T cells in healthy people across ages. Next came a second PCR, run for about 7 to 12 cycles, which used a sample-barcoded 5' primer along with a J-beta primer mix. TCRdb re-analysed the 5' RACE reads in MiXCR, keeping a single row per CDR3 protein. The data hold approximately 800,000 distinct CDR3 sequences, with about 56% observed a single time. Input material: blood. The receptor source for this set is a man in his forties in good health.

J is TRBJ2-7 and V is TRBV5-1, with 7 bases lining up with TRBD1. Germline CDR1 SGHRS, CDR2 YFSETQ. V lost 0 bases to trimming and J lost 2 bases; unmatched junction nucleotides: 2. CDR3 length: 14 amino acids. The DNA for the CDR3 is TGCGCCAGCAGCTTGGAGGACAGGACCTACGAGCAGTACTTC. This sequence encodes CASSLEDRTYEQYF.

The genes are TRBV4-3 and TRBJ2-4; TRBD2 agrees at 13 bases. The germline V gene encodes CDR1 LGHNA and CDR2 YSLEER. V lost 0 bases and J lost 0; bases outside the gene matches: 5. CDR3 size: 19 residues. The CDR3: CASSQDRTSGGVAKNIQYF. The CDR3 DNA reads TGCGCCAGCAGCCAAGATCGGACTAGCGGGGGAGTAGCCAAAAACATTCAGTACTTC.

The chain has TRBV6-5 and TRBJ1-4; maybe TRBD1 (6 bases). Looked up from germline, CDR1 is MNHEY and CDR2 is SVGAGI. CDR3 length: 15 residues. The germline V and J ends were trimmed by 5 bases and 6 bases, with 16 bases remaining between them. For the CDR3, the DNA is TGTGCCAGCAGTCCTCAGGGGAATGTGGATGAAAAACTGTTTTTT. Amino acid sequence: CASSPQGNVDEKLFF.

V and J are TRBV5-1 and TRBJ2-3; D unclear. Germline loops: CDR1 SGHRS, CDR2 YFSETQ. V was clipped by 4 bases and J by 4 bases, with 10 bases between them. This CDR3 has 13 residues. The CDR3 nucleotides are TGCGCCAGCAGCGCCCAATTAGCAGATACGCAGTATTTT. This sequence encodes CASSAQLADTQYF.

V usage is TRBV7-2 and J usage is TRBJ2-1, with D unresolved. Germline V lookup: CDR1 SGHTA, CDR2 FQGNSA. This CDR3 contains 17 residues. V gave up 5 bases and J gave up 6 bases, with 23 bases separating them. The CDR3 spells CASSLGSGARAINEQFF. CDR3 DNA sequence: TGTGCCAGCAGCCTAGGGTCAGGTGCTCGAGCTATCAATGAGCAGTTCTTC.

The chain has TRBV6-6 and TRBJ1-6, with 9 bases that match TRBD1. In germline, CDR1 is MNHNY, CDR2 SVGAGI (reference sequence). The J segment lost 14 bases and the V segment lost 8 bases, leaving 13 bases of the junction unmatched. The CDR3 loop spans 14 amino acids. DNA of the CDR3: TGTGCCAGCCGGACGACAGGGGGGATGGAGACCCTCCACTTT. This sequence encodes CASRTTGGMETLHF.

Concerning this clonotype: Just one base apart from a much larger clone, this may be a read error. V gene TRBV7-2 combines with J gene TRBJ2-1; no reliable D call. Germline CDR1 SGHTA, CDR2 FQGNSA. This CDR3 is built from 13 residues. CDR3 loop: CASSRGSCNEQFF. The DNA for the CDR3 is TGTGCCAGCAGCCGCGGCTCCTGCAATGAGCAGTTCTTC.

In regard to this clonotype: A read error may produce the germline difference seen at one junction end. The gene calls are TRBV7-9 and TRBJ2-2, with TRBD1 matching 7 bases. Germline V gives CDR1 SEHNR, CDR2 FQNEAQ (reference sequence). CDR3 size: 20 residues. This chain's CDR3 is CVSSSNPLLRQGTNTGELFF. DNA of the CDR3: TGTGTCAGCAGCTCAAACCCGTTATTGAGACAGGGAACGAACACCGGGGAGCTGTTTTTT.

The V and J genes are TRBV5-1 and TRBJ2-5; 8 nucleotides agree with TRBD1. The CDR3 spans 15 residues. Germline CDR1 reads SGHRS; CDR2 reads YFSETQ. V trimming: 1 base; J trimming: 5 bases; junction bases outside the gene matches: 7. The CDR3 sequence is CASSLTRDRRETQYF. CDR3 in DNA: TGCGCCAGCAGCTTGACCCGGGACAGGCGGGAGACCCAGTACTTC.

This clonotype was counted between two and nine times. The CDR3: CASSLTEGVVGKNIQYF. In nucleotides, the CDR3 is TGTGCCAGCAGCTTGACAGAAGGGGTTGTTGGCAAAAACATTCAGTACTTC. This chain links TRBV9 with TRBJ2-4; D is possibly TRBD1 (5 bases). Germline V gives CDR1 SGDLS, CDR2 YYNGEE. The V end lost 4 bases, the J end lost 3 bases, and 20 bases lay between the germline ends. This CDR3 spans 17 amino acids.

Here the CDR3 reads CASSYSGRRGEQFF. Here the CDR3 DNA reads TGTGCCAGCAGTTACTCTGGGCGGCGGGGTGAGCAGTTCTTC. This chain links TRBV6-5 with TRBJ2-1, with D maybe TRBD2 (6 bases). V was cut by 0 bases and J by 9 bases, with 12 bases left in between. The length of the CDR3 is 14 residues. Germline V gene sequence: CDR1 MNHEY, CDR2 SVGAGI.

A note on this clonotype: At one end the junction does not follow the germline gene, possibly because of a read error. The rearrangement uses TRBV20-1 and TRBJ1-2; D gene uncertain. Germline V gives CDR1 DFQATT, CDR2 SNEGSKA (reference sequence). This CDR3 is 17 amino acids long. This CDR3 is CSARGSMAQTGGDGYTF. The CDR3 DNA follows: TGCAGTGCTAGAGGTAGTATGGCCCAGACTGGTGGAGATGGCTACACCTTT.

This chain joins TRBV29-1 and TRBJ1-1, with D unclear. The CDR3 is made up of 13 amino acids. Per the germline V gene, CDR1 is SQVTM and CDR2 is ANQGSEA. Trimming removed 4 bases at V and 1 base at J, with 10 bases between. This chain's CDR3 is CSVGEDGNTEAFF. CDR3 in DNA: TGCAGCGTTGGAGAGGACGGGAACACTGAAGCTTTCTTT.

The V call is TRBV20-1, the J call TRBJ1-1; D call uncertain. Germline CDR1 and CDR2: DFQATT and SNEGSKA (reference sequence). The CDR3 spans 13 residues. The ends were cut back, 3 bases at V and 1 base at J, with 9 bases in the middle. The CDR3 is CSASQEPNTEAFF. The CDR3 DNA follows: TGCAGTGCTAGCCAGGAGCCGAACACTGAAGCTTTCTTT.

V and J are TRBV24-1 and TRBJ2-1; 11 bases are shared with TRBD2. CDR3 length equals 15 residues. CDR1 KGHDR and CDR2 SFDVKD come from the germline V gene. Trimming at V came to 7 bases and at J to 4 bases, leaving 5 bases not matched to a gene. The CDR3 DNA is TGTGCCACCAGGTCCCGGACTAGCGGGTACAATGAGCAGTTCTTC. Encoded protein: CATRSRTSGYNEQFF.

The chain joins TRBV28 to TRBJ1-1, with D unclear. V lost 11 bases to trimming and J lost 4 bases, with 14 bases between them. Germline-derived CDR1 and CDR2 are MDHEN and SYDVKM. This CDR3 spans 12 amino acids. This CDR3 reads CASNRVGTEAFF. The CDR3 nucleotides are TGTGCCTCGAATCGGGTGGGCACTGAAGCTTTCTTT.

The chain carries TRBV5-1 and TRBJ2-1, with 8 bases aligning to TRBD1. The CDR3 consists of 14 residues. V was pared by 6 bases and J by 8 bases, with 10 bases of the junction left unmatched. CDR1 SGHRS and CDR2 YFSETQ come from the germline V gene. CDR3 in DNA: TGCGCCAGCACAATTCGGACAGGGATAGATGAGCAGTTCTTC. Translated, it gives CASTIRTGIDEQFF.

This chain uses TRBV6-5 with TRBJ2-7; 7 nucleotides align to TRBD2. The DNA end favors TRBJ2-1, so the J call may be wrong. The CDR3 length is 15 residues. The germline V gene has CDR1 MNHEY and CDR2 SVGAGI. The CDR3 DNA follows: TGTGCCAGCAGTCAGAGGACTAGGGACCCGCCCGAGCAGTTCTTC. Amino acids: CASSQRTRDPPEQFF.

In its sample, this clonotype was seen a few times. CDR3 loop: CASSYSGSPTDTQYF. DNA of the CDR3: TGTGCCAGCAGTTACAGCGGGAGTCCCACAGATACGCAGTATTTT. The V call is TRBV6-5, the J call TRBJ2-3, with 8 bases that match TRBD2. This CDR3 comprises 15 residues. Losses at the gene ends were 2 bases for V and 2 bases for J; bases not matched to a gene: 3. Germline CDR1 reads MNHEY; CDR2 reads SVGAGI.

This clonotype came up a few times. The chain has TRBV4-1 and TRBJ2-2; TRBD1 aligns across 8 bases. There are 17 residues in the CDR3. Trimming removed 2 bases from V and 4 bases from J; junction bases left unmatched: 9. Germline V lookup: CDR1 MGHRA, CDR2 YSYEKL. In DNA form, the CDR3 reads TGCGCCAGCAGCCAACACCCAGGGGGCGTCGGCACCGGGGAGCTGTTTTTT. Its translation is CASSQHPGGVGTGELFF.

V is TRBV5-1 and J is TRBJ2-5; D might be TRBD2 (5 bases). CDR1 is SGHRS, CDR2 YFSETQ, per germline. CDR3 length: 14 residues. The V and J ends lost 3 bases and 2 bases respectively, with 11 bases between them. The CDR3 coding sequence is TGCGCCAGCAGCTCCGGACGGACTCAAGAGACCCAGTACTTC. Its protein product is CASSSGRTQETQYF.

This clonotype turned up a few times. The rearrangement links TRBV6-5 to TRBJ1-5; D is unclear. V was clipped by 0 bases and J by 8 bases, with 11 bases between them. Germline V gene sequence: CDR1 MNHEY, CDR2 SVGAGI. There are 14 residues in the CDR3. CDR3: CASSYSGGNEPQHF. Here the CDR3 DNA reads TGTGCCAGCAGTTACTCGGGAGGGAATGAGCCCCAGCATTTT.